This T cell receptor beta chain was retrieved from a study of blood T cell repertoires in COVID-19. At the level of the study: Italy, Spain and the United States were the sources of the convalescent and acute COVID-19 samples.

In terms of age and location, participants ranged from about 18 to 95 years and lived in about 25 US areas. Cohort placement rested on clinical history that participants reported themselves. Looked up from germline, CDR1 is KGHSH and CDR2 is LQKENI. Trimming removed 2 bases at V and 4 bases at J, with 14 bases between. The CDR3 totals 15 residues. Produced via immunoSEQ multiplex PCR; TCRdb's table is partial and in-frame only. This sample has 95,000 to 150,000 clones, with about 83% found just once. The sample was PBMCs or T cells enriched from blood (not recorded which). This receptor was identified in a woman aged 30 to 39 who had recovered from COVID-19. This chain uses TRBV18 with TRBJ1-1, with D maybe TRBD1 (5 bases). CDR3 protein: CASSPTLGGSTEAFF. Here the CDR3 DNA reads TGTGCCAGCTCACCAACTTTGGGGGGGAGCACTGAAGCTTTCTTT.